This entry features one TCR beta chain sequence. What this receptor recognizes is not known. Base quality data are lacking; no much larger clone is found one base away. To prepare the library, the immunoSEQ multiplex PCR assay was applied. A mixture of 60 forward primers for TCR Vbeta segments and 13 reverse primers for TCR Jbeta segments was used in the multiplex PCR. The CDR3 region of rearranged TCR beta genes was amplified from genomic DNA by a multiplex PCR assay. Amplified TCR beta libraries were sequenced as 87-base-pair reads on the Illumina HiSeq System. The authors processed their data as follows. A later analysis tallied roughly 76 million unique TCR beta chains across the 640 or so repertoires, and about 12 million of those chains were shared by two or more donors. A nearest-neighbor algorithm error-corrected the raw reads and collapsed the reads into unique sequences, merging closely related sequences to remove PCR and sequencing errors. To assign V, D and J gene segments, CDR3 sequences were aligned to IMGT reference sequences. For a sequence to be retained, at least a six-nucleotide match to both a V gene segment and a J gene segment was required. Rearrangements were classified as productive when the CDR3 lacked stop codons and remained in frame with V and J, and all other rearrangements were classified as non-productive. Following IMGT convention, CDR3 was defined as the stretch from the second conserved V-encoded cysteine up to the conserved J-encoded phenylalanine. Sequences without an unambiguous match to a single V gene segment were excluded from the earlier analysis of several hundred of the donors. An earlier analysis of around 600 of the donors classified V segments as functional when productive rearrangements were above 56.7% and as segregating when the standard deviation between donors was above 5%. A statistical classification framework was built to diagnose cytomegalovirus status from the catalog of TCR beta chain sequences. V and J gene assignment, in a later analysis, came from comparing TCR nucleotide sequences with IMGT/GENE-DB human TR gene sequences. A later analysis assigned CDR3 sequences and most-parsimonious VDJ recombination scenarios with the TCRdist pipeline. In a later analysis, each TCR beta chain was defined by its CDR3 amino acid sequence together with its V-gene family, and reads lacking a unique V-gene family were excluded. To address suspected cross-contamination and a sequencing artifact, a later analysis removed approximately 590 highly shared, low-generation-probability nucleotide sequences. For each public chain, a later analysis derived a clonal expansion index from normalized ranks of inferred template counts within each repertoire. A later analysis computed generation probabilities with a VDJ recombination model fitted to out-of-frame rearrangements, and checked the results against IGoR. A later analysis scored TCR-TCR, TCR-HLA and TCR-CMV co-occurrence with hypergeometric tests, applying a repertoire-size bias correction to TCR pairs. False discovery rates were estimated in a later analysis by permuting HLA or CMV assignments 20 times. In a later analysis, co-occurring TCRs were grouped using DBSCAN, and TCRdist sequence similarity was added for clustering within HLA-allele-positive subsets. Co-occurrence clustering excluded repertoires with fewer than 30,000 or more than 120,000 public chains, plus five with anomalous nucleotide sharing. Entries here come from immuneACCESS through TCRdb and include only in-frame sequences with V and J called. Some clones fail to appear in such tables; in the studies checked, an unresolved V gene covers under half of the shortfall, and the cause of the remainder is unknown. V and J calls and clone size are given by that table; D and trimming were obtained from the DNA. In all, the sample holds about 88,000 clones, and about 67% of those were seen once. The ten largest clones add up to more than 15% of the sample.

Counted from cysteine to phenylalanine, this CDR3 has 14 amino acids. Left in the record is the CDR3 DNA by itself, 42 bases read in frame from the first base. At the junction V is shortened by 4 bases and J by 4 bases, with 13 bases in between. The CDR1 and CDR2 encoded by the germline V gene are LGHNT and FRNRAP. The data derive from a study of cytomegalovirus exposure and HLA in healthy donors (dated by TCRdb to 2016 to 2017). Regarding the study in general: In an earlier analysis of approximately 500 of the donors, approximately 260 Gb of sequence data and 90 million to 120 million unique TCR beta sequences from about 179 million T cells were reported. An early release covering more than 500 HLA-typed donors comprised about 300 gigabases of sequencing data and 85 million or so unique TCR sequences. The genetic ancestry cluster associated with self-reported Caucasian donors included roughly 84% of the approximately 410 genotyped donors. The study aimed to test whether signatures of past pathogen exposure could be identified by cataloging public T cell receptors. The study used immunosequencing to profile the T cell repertoires of several hundred subjects and linked those repertoires to cytomegalovirus serostatus. A separate validation cohort of over 95 different subjects was used in addition to the roughly 620-subject first cohort. High-throughput TCR immunosequencing, statistical association of individual TCRs with disease status, and machine learning were combined to predict cytomegalovirus infection status. In a later analysis, previously published TCR beta repertoires from hundreds of donors were re-analyzed and high-resolution HLA genotyping was added so that TCR occurrence patterns could be studied. Rather than using new phenotypic data, the later analysis identified candidate immune exposures from TCR beta sequences and from how often those sequences occurred across donors. An earlier analysis of approximately 640 of the donors applied high-throughput TCR beta sequencing to assess whether each TCR beta V gene segment acted as functional or pseudogenic. Donor age, sex, ethnicity and CMV serostatus were compiled together with the repertoire data. A later genetic analysis took genome-wide SNP genotypes for about three fifths of the 666 donors and used that subset as a discovery cohort. All discovery cohort repertoires had been generated on a single sequencing platform. Both class I and class II loci were covered by HLA typing, at four-digit resolution. Typing coverage varied by locus: roughly 629-630 donors for A, B, C, DRB1 and DQB1; 522 for DQA1; some 610 for DPA1; approximately 490 for DPB1. Because of strong linkage in the cohort, four or five DR-DQ haplotypes were treated as single units for association and clustering. Among about 370 genotyped donors of the cohort, an average of around 240,000 unique TCR beta nucleotide sequences was sequenced per donor, of which roughly 17% were non-productive.

In total, 600 or so healthy bone marrow donors made up the cohort. All cohort members were sampled while nominally healthy, although unrecorded immune exposures were likely present. The donor was CMV seropositive and belonged to the group of about 290 seropositive cohort members. A peripheral blood sample was provided by each donor, and peripheral blood mononuclear cells were used for TCR beta sequencing. The Qiagen DNeasy Blood Extraction Kit was used to extract genomic DNA from the blood cell samples. The full study reports these points: Some IMGT-functional V segments, including TRBV6-2 and TRBV6-3, could not be distinguished by the 87-base-pair reads and were therefore excluded. Immune exposure information for the cohort was limited to CMV serostatus. A later analysis associated about 18,000 TCR beta sequences with specific HLA alleles at a false discovery rate of 0.05. The authors suggested that the approach could potentially be generalized to other disease states and immunological phenotypes. In a later analysis, most CMV-associated TCR beta chains were found to appear HLA-restricted, with HLA associations seemingly driven largely by CMV exposure. In a later analysis, the rate of TCR association differed among HLA loci, with DRB1 alleles having the most associated TCRs and HLA-C alleles having the fewest. The classifier was reported to diagnose cytomegalovirus status with high specificity and sensitivity in both the original and validation cohorts. The cohort was sequenced for TCR beta chains only, and without alpha or paired-chain data the features that could be detected were limited. Linkage disequilibrium might explain the correlated functional status among segregating V segments, but an unknown experimental factor could not be ruled out. A group of highly shared sequence variants was considered likely to be a technical artifact of the sequencing pipeline. Across donors, most TCR sequences were observed very rarely, whereas some public TCRs were present in many individuals. In a later genetic analysis, a missense DCLRE1C variant was associated with V-gene and J-gene trimming of TCR beta chains, and the association was replicated in an independent cohort. A further reported finding was that TCR beta sequences accurately predicted the HLA-A and HLA-B alleles for most subjects in the first cohort. Fewer than 20 rarely observed V segments, including chromosome 9 orphons, were excluded from the earlier analysis of several hundred of the donors because counts were too low. In an earlier analysis of 450 to 750 of the donors, most TCR beta V segments appeared in productive rearrangements about 87% or about 30% of the time, broadly matching IMGT annotations. The presence/absence analyses assumed that sequencing depth was roughly uniform across donors, and that assumption may not be true. In the study, some 160 TCR beta chains were listed as associated with cytomegalovirus. In vitro tests confirmed that a few of the cytomegalovirus-associated TCR beta chains recognize cytomegalovirus antigens. Strong co-occurrence of HLA alleles, especially DR and DQ, made assigning TCR associations to individual alleles difficult. In a later analysis, several top co-occurrence clusters were reported to appear linked to parvovirus B19, influenza, CMV and Epstein-Barr virus. According to a later genetic analysis, donors in an Asian-associated ancestry cluster had fewer N-insertions in productive TCRs than the approximately 690-donor mean. HLA typing was unavailable for some donors at each locus, so association tests used only the typed subset. In a later analysis, HLA-associated TCR beta chains were found to be more clonally expanded and to have lower generation probabilities than equally common non-associated chains.

The source is a woman aged 18-29 years in good health and CMV-seropositive. The rearrangement joined TRBV12-5 to TRBJ1-1; no confident D gene assignment can be made. The sample comprised PBMCs. The nucleotides read TGTGCTAGTGGTTCCCTCCGACACCGCACTGAAGCTTTCTTT. The translation is CASGSLRHRTEAFF.